The rows below give T cell receptor beta chains drawn from one sample of a study of pediatric ulcerative colitis. Method: immunoSEQ multiplex PCR; TCRdb's copy keeps in-frame clones and lacks some. The sample consists of about 17,000 clones, roughly 74% of them appearing once. Input material: gut tissue. Every receptor here comes from a girl between 5 and 17 years old with moderate ulcerative colitis. Both conserved end residues are part of each CDR3. The D gene is left open where the match is weak. A row's size may be missing; if present it is once, few, many or a size class.

j_call,d_call,v_call,clone_size,cdr3_aa,cdr3_nt
TRBJ1-1,TRBD1,TRBV5-1,NA,CASASGTGAPTEAFF,TGCGCCAGCGCATCGGGGACAGGGGCGCCCACTGAAGCTTTCTTT
TRBJ1-5,NA,TRBV6-1,medium-sized,CASSGGTFYSNQPQHF,TGTGCCAGCAGTGGGGGGACATTTTATAGCAATCAGCCCCAGCATTTT
TRBJ2-3,NA,TRBV4-1,NA,CASSQSGVNTQYF,TGCGCCAGCAGCCAATCGGGAGTCAATACGCAGTATTTT
TRBJ1-4,NA,TRBV2,medium-sized,CASSHITDRNEKLFF,TGTGCCAGCAGCCATATTACGGACAGAAATGAAAAACTGTTTTTT
TRBJ1-3,TRBD1,TRBV6-5,NA,CASSATGTGNTIYF,TGTGCCAGCAGTGCTACCGGGACAGGGAACACCATATATTTT
TRBJ1-1,NA,TRBV11-3,NA,CASSRETGTEAFF,TGTGCCAGCAGCCGAGAAACGGGAACTGAAGCTTTCTTT
TRBJ2-2,NA,TRBV30,once,CAWRASPGELFF,TGTGCCTGGAGGGCGTCTCCCGGGGAGCTGTTTTTT
TRBJ2-1,TRBD1,TRBV7-3,NA,CASSPGQYNEQFF,TGTGCCAGCAGCCCGGGACAGTACAATGAGCAGTTCTTC
TRBJ2-5,TRBD2,TRBV11-1,NA,CASSLARLAGIETQYF,TGTGCCAGCAGCTTAGCCAGGCTAGCGGGAATCGAGACCCAGTACTTC
TRBJ2-2,TRBD1,TRBV6-4,NA,CASSDSAGGTGELFF,TGTGCCAGCAGTGACTCAGCAGGGGGCACCGGGGAGCTGTTTTTT
TRBJ2-3,TRBD2,TRBV30,NA,CAWSGGLAGARTQYF,TGTGCCTGGAGTGGAGGACTAGCGGGAGCGAGAACGCAGTATTTT
TRBJ2-1,TRBD2,TRBV5-1,NA,CASSTPGLAGGSNEQFF,TGCGCCAGCAGCACACCGGGACTAGCGGGGGGGTCTAATGAGCAGTTCTTC
TRBJ1-4,NA,TRBV2,NA,CASRGTGGEKLFF,TGTGCCAGCAGAGGAACCGGGGGGGAAAAACTGTTTTTT
TRBJ2-5,TRBD2,TRBV5-1,NA,CASSLGGLAGKETQYF,TGCGCCAGCAGCTTGGGGGGACTAGCGGGGAAAGAGACCCAGTACTTC
TRBJ2-2,NA,TRBV5-8,NA,CASRLRGELFF,TGTGCCAGCAGGTTGAGGGGGGAGCTGTTTTTT
TRBJ2-5,NA,TRBV5-1,once,CASSLAGTGQETQYF,TGCGCCAGCAGCTTGGCCGGGACGGGCCAAGAGACCCAGTACTTC
TRBJ2-4,NA,TRBV19,NA,CASSLLGGQGPGNIQYF,TGTGCCAGTAGTCTCCTGGGGGGGCAGGGGCCGGGAAACATTCAGTACTTC
TRBJ1-5,TRBD1,TRBV28,NA,CASSCEGATFYSNQPQHF,TGTGCCAGCAGTTGTGAGGGGGCGACCTTTTATAGCAATCAGCCCCAGCATTTT
TRBJ2-7,NA,TRBV5-6,NA,CASSLVGLSYEQYF,TGTGCCAGCAGCTTGGTGGGCCTCTCCTACGAGCAGTACTTC
TRBJ2-3,TRBD1,TRBV10-3,few,CAISSTGQGVDTQYF,TGTGCCATCAGTTCGACGGGACAGGGAGTAGATACGCAGTATTTT
TRBJ1-5,TRBD1,TRBV7-2,NA,CASSLGTGGGQPQHF,TGTGCCAGCAGCTTAGGGACAGGGGGTGGTCAGCCCCAGCATTTT
TRBJ1-6,TRBD1,TRBV5-1,once,CASSLAGTGANNSPLHF,TGCGCCAGCAGCTTGGCCGGGACAGGAGCGAATAATTCACCCCTCCACTTT
TRBJ1-6,NA,TRBV7-9,few,CASSAPRGLISPLHF,TGTGCCAGCAGCGCACCGAGGGGTCTAATTTCACCCCTCCACTTT
TRBJ2-3,NA,TRBV10-3,NA,CAISGLRRGTDTQYF,TGTGCCATCAGCGGACTCAGGAGGGGCACAGATACGCAGTATTTT
TRBJ2-7,NA,TRBV12-2,NA,CANTYPEGSSYEQYF,TGTGCTAATACGTACCCCGAGGGATCTTCCTACGAGCAGTACTTC
TRBJ1-6,NA,TRBV7-2,NA,CASSPAAGDGRSPLHF,TGTGCCAGCAGCCCCGCGGCAGGGGATGGGAGATCACCCCTCCACTTT
TRBJ2-7,TRBD1,TRBV6-5,NA,CASSYFLGQGANEQYF,TGTGCCAGCAGTTACTTCCTGGGACAGGGGGCGAACGAGCAGTACTTC
TRBJ2-3,NA,TRBV7-6,NA,CASSSTLQGPDTQYF,TGTGCCAGCAGCTCAACCCTACAGGGACCAGATACGCAGTATTTT
TRBJ2-5,NA,TRBV6-5,NA,CASSPGGAATQYF,TGTGCCAGCAGCCCAGGGGGGGCGGCGACCCAGTACTTC
TRBJ1-4,NA,TRBV5-4,NA,CASSKGGSNEKLFF,TGTGCCAGCAGCAAAGGGGGATCTAATGAAAAACTGTTTTTT
TRBJ2-7,NA,TRBV2,NA,CASSERQTYEQYF,TGTGCCAGCAGTGAAAGACAGACCTACGAGCAGTACTTC
TRBJ1-4,NA,TRBV6-5,NA,CASSLRGRREKLFF,TGTGCCAGCAGTTTACGTGGGAGGCGAGAAAAACTGTTTTTT
TRBJ1-1,NA,TRBV6-5,NA,CASSYGPGRGTEAFF,TGTGCCAGCAGCTACGGGCCGGGGAGGGGCACTGAAGCTTTCTTT
TRBJ1-4,NA,TRBV5-8,NA,CASSLNGWTNEKLFF,TGTGCCAGCAGCTTGAATGGATGGACTAATGAAAAACTGTTTTTT
TRBJ1-2,TRBD1,TRBV7-9,medium-sized,CASSLKDREANYGYTF,TGTGCCAGCAGCTTAAAAGACAGGGAGGCTAACTATGGCTACACCTTC
TRBJ2-3,NA,TRBV16,NA,CASSPDGRGGTDTQYF,TGTGCCAGCAGCCCAGACGGCCGGGGTGGCACAGATACGCAGTATTTT
TRBJ2-1,TRBD2,TRBV4-2,NA,CASSPAGSGRNEQFF,TGTGCCAGCAGCCCGGCGGGGAGCGGGAGGAATGAGCAGTTCTTC
TRBJ2-7,TRBD1,TRBV6-1,NA,CASSEIGQGHYEQYF,TGTGCCAGCAGTGAAATAGGACAGGGACACTACGAGCAGTACTTC
TRBJ2-3,NA,TRBV10-3,NA,CAISGTGSTDTQYF,TGTGCCATCAGTGGGACTGGCAGCACAGATACGCAGTATTTT
TRBJ1-2,NA,TRBV6-5,NA,CASSYSGGANGYTF,TGTGCCAGCAGTTACTCGGGGGGGGCGAATGGCTACACCTTC
TRBJ1-2,NA,TRBV5-1,NA,CASSLGGGNYGYTF,TGCGCCAGCAGCTTGGGTGGGGGCAACTATGGCTACACCTTC
TRBJ2-1,TRBD2,TRBV4-1,NA,CASSQWTSSYNEQFF,TGCGCCAGCAGCCAATGGACTAGTTCCTACAATGAGCAGTTCTTC
TRBJ2-3,NA,TRBV18,NA,CASSPTSTDTQYF,TGTGCCAGCTCACCAACTAGCACAGATACGCAGTATTTT
TRBJ2-7,TRBD2,TRBV29-1,NA,CSVEGREAGGSYEQYF,TGCAGCGTTGAAGGGCGGGAGGCAGGTGGCTCCTACGAGCAGTACTTC
TRBJ2-7,TRBD2,TRBV12-5,once,CASGLSASLAGGPSEQYF,TGTGCTAGTGGTTTGAGCGCTTCTCTAGCGGGGGGGCCCTCCGAGCAGTACTTC
TRBJ2-7,TRBD2,TRBV2,NA,CASRRLARYEQYF,TGTGCCAGCAGGAGACTAGCGCGCTACGAGCAGTACTTC
TRBJ2-1,TRBD2,TRBV6-1,NA,CASSEIAGDYNEQFF,TGTGCCAGCAGTGAGATAGCGGGAGACTACAATGAGCAGTTCTTC
TRBJ2-5,NA,TRBV7-6,NA,CASSFPLDQETQYF,TGTGCCAGCAGCTTCCCCCTTGATCAGGAGACCCAGTACTTC
TRBJ2-3,NA,TRBV9,NA,CASSVTPGGGTQYF,TGTGCCAGCAGCGTAACCCCCGGGGGAGGTACGCAGTATTTT
TRBJ2-2,NA,TRBV19,NA,CASTGSNTGELFF,TGTGCCAGCACAGGGTCCAACACCGGGGAGCTGTTTTTT
TRBJ2-3,NA,TRBV2,NA,CASSEGTAKDTQYF,TGTGCCAGCAGTGAAGGCACTGCTAAAGATACGCAGTATTTT
TRBJ2-7,NA,TRBV7-7,NA,CASSLGAGDEQYF,TGTGCTAGCAGCTTAGGGGCGGGCGACGAGCAGTACTTC
TRBJ1-1,NA,TRBV9,NA,CASSKHPWERNTEAFF,TGTGCCAGCAGCAAGCACCCATGGGAGCGGAACACTGAAGCTTTCTTT
TRBJ2-7,NA,TRBV5-1,few,CASSFGYSYEQYF,TGCGCCAGCAGCTTCGGCTATTCCTACGAGCAGTACTTC
TRBJ2-1,NA,TRBV15,NA,CATRDPRSYNEQFF,TGTGCCACCAGGGACCCCCGCTCCTACAATGAGCAGTTCTTC
TRBJ1-2,TRBD1,TRBV7-2,few,CASSFRDRKTYGYTF,TGTGCCAGCAGCTTCCGGGACAGGAAAACTTATGGCTACACCTTC
TRBJ1-2,NA,TRBV29-1,NA,CSVYRTGDYGYTF,TGCAGCGTTTATCGGACGGGGGACTATGGCTACACCTTC
TRBJ2-5,TRBD2,TRBV28,NA,CASRVAGTVETQYF,TGTGCCAGCAGGGTAGCGGGAACTGTGGAGACCCAGTACTTC
TRBJ1-1,TRBD1,TRBV30,once,CAWSRDRGLPNTEAFF,TGTGCCTGGAGCAGGGACAGGGGGCTCCCGAACACTGAAGCTTTCTTT